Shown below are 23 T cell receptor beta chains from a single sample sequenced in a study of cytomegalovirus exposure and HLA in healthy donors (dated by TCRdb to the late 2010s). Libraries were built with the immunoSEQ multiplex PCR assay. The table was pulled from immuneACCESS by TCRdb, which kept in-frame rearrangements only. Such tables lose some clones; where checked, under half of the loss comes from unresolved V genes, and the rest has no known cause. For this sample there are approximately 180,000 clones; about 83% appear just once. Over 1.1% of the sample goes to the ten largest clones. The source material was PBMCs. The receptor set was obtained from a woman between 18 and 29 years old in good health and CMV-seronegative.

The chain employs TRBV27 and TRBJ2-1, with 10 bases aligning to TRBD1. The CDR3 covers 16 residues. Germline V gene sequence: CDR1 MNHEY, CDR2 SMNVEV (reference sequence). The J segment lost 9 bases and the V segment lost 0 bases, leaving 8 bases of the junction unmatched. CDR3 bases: TGTGCCAGCAGTTTATCGGAGACAGGGGGCTTTGTTGAGCAGTTCTTC. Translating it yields CASSLSETGGFVEQFF.

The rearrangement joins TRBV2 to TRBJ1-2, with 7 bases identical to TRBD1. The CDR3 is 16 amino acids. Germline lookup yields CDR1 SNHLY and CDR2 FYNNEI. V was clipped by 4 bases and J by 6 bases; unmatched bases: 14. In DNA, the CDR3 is TGTGCCAGCAGTGCTGTAGGGGGCGCGTTTATGGATGGCTACACCTTC. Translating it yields CASSAVGGAFMDGYTF.

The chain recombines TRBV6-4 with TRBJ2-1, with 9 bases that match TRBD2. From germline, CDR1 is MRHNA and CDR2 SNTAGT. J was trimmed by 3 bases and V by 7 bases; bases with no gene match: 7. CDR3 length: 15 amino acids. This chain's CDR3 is CASKVSGGGYNEQFF. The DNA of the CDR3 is TGTGCCAGCAAGGTTAGCGGGGGCGGCTACAATGAGCAGTTCTTC.

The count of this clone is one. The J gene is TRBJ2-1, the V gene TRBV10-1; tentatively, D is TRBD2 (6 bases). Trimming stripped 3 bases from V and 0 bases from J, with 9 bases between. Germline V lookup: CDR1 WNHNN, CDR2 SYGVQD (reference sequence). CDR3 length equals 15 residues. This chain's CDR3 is CASSDRGSSYNEQFF. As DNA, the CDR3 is TGCGCCAGCAGTGATCGGGGGAGCTCCTACAATGAGCAGTTCTTC.

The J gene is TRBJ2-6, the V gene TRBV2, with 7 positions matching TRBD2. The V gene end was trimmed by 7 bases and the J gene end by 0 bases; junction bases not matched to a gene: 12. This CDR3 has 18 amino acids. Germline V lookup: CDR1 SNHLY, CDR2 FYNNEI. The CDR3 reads CASTTPLAEISGANVLTF. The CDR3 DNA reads TGTGCCAGCACCACGCCGCTAGCGGAAATCTCTGGGGCCAACGTCCTGACTTTC.

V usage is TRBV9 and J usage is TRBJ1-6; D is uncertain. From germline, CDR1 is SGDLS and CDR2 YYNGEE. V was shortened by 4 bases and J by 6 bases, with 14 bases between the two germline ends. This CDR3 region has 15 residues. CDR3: CASSPRIEPNSPLHF. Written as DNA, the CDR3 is TGTGCCAGCAGCCCCCGTATAGAACCTAATTCACCCCTCCACTTT. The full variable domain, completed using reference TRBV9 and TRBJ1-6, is DSGVTQTPKHLITATGQRVTLRCSPRSGDLSVYWYQQSLDQGLQFLIQYYNGEERAKGNILERFSAQQFPDLHSELNLSSLELGDSALYFCASSPRIEPNSPLHFGNGTRLTVT.

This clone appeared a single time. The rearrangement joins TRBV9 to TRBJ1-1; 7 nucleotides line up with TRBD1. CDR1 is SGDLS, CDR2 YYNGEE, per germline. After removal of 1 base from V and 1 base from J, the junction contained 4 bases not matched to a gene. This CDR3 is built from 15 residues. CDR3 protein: CASSVTGTENTEAFF. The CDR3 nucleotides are TGTGCCAGCAGCGTAACCGGGACAGAGAACACTGAAGCTTTCTTT.

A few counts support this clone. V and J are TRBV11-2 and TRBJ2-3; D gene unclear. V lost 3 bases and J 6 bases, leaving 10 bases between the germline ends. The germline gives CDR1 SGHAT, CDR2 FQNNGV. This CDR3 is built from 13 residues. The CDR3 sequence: CASSFSRSDTQYF. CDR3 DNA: TGTGCCAGCAGCTTCTCGCGTTCGGATACGCAGTATTTT. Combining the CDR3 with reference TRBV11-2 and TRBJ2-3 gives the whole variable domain EAGVAQSPRYKIIEKRQSVAFWCNPISGHATLYWYQQILGQGPKLLIQFQNNGVVDDSQLPKDRFSAERLKGVDSTLKIQPAKLEDSAVYLCASSFSRSDTQYFGPGTRLTVL.

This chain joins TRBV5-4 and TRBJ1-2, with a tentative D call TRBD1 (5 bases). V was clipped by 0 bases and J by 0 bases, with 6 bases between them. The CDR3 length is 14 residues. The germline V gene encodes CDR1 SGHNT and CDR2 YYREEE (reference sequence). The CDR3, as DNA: TGTGCCAGCAGCTTGGGACAGCCTAACTATGGCTACACCTTC. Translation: CASSLGQPNYGYTF. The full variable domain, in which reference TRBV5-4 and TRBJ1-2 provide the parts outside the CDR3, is ETGVTQSPTHLIKTRGQQVTLRCSSQSGHNTVSWYQQALGQGPQFIFQYYREEENGRGNFPPRFSGLQFPNYSSELNVNALELDDSALYLCASSLGQPNYGYTFGSGTRLTVV.

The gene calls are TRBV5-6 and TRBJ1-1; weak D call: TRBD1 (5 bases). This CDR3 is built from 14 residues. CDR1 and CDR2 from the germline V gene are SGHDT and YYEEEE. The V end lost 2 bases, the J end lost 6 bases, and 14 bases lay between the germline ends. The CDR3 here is CASSFRGEESEAFF. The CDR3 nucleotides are TGTGCCAGCAGCTTTAGGGGCGAGGAATCTGAAGCTTTCTTT.

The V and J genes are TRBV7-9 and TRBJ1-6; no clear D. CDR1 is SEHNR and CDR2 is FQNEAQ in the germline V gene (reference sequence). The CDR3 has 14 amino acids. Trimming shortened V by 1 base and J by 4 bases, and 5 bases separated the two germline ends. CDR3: CASSLETYNSPLHF. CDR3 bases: TGTGCCAGCAGCTTAGAGACATATAATTCACCCCTCCACTTT. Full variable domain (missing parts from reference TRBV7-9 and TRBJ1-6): DTGVSQNPRHKITKRGQNVTFRCDPISEHNRLYWYRQTLGQGPEFLTYFQNEAQLEKSRLLSDRFSAERPKGSFSTLEIQRTEQGDSAMYLCASSLETYNSPLHFGNGTRLTVT.

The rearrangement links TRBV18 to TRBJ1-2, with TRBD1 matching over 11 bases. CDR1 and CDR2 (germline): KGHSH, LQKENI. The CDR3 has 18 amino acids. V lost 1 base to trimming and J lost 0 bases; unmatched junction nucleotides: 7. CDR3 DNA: TGTGCCAGCTCACCACGGGGACAGGGGGTGGAGGCTAACTATGGCTACACCTTC. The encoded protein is CASSPRGQGVEANYGYTF.

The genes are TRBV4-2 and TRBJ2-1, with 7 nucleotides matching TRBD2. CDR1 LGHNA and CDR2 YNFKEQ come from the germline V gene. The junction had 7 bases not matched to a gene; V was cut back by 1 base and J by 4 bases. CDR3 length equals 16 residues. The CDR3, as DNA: TGTGCCAGCAGCCAAGGCGGGAGCTACGCATACAATGAGCAGTTCTTC. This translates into CASSQGGSYAYNEQFF.

The CDR3, as DNA: TGTGCCAGCAGTGCAAGCGGGAGTGGCACAGATACGCAGTATTTT. This codes for CASSASGSGTDTQYF. The gene calls are TRBV6-4 and TRBJ2-3; 8 bases agree with TRBD2. The V and J ends lost 4 bases and 1 base, in that order; junction bases with no gene match: 4. From germline, CDR1 is MRHNA and CDR2 SNTAGT. The CDR3 is 15 amino acids.

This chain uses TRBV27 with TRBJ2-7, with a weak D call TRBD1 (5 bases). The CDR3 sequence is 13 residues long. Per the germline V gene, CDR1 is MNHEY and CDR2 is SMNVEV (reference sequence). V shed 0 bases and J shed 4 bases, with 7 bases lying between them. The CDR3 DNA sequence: TGTGCCAGCAGTTTATCACGACAGTACGAGCAGTACTTC. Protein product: CASSLSRQYEQYF.

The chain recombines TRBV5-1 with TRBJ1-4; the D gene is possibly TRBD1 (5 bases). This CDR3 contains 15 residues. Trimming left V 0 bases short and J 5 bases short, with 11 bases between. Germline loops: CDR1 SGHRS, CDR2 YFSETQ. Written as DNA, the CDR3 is TGCGCCAGCAGCTTGGACTCCAGGGAAAATGAAAAACTGTTTTTT. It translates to CASSLDSRENEKLFF.

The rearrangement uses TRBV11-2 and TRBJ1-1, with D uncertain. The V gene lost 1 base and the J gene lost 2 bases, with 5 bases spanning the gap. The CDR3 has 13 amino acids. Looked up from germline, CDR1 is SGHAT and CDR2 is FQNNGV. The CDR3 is CASSLVTNTEAFF. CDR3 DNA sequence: TGTGCCAGCAGCTTAGTGACAAACACTGAAGCTTTCTTT.

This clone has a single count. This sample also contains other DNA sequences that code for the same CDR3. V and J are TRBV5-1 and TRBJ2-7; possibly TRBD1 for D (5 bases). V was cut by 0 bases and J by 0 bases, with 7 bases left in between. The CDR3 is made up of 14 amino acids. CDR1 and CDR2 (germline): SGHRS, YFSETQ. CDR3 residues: CASSLGQPSYEQYF. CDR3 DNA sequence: TGCGCCAGCAGCTTGGGACAGCCCTCCTACGAGCAGTACTTC.

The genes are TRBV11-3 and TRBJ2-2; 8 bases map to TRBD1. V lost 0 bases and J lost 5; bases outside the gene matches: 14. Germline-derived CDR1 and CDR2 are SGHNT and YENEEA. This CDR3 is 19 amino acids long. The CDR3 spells CASSLDLPGAGGETGELFF. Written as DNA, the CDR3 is TGTGCCAGCAGCTTAGATCTCCCCGGGGCAGGGGGCGAAACCGGGGAGCTGTTTTTT.

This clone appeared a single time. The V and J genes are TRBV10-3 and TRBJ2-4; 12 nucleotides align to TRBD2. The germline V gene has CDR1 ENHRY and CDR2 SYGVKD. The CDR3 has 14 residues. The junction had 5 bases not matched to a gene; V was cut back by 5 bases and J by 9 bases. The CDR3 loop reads CAISLAGGEGIQYF. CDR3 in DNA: TGTGCCATCAGTCTAGCGGGAGGGGAGGGCATTCAGTACTTC.

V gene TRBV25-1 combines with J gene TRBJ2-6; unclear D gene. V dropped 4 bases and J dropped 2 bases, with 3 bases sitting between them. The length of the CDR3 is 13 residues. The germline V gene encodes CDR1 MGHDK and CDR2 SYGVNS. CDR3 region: CASSAAGANVLTF. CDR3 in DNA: TGTGCCAGCAGTGCGGCTGGGGCCAACGTCCTGACTTTC.

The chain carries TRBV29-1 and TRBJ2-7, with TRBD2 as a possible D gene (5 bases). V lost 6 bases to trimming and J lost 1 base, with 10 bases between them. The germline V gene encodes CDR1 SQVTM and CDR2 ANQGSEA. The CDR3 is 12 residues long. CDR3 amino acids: CSVSRGSYEQYF. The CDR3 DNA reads TGCAGCGTCTCCAGAGGGTCCTACGAGCAGTACTTC.

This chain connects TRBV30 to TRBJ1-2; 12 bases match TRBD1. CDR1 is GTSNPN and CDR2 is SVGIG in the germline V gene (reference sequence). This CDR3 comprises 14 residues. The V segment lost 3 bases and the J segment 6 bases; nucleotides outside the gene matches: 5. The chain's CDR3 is CAWSPGQGAHGYTF. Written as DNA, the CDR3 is TGTGCCTGGAGCCCGGGACAGGGGGCGCATGGCTACACCTTC.